This T cell receptor beta chain emerged from a study of post-analysis software for immune sequencing data (dated by TCRdb to between 2014 and 2017). Regarding the complete study: Disease courses on record covered relapsing-remitting, secondary progressive and progressive-relapsing multiple sclerosis, though some patients had no subtype annotation. A subset of samples was prepared in parallel using single-end sample barcoding, then pooled and co-amplified after Illumina adapter ligation. The patient repertoires were set against approximately 10 previously published healthy control repertoires from donors whose ages ranged from roughly 6 to 27 years. Study-wide findings and limitations: Strong co-clustering of samples prepared in the same batch was shown by direct clustering with F measure, prompting a batch-effect correction. Compared with controls, multiple sclerosis patients had significantly lower normalized Chao1 diversity, a finding suggesting substantial peripheral T-cell clonal expansion. The multiple sclerosis patient group was slightly younger than the control group. Patients showed significantly higher frequencies than controls for about 5 TRBV segments, among them TRBV5-6, TRBV5-1 and TRBV20-1.

To demonstrate the VDJtools post-analysis software, the study profiled TCR beta repertoires from the peripheral blood of about 13 young patients with multiple sclerosis. The multiple sclerosis patients were children and adolescents between about 6 and 16 years of age. The germline V gene (reference sequence) provides CDR1 DFQATT and CDR2 SNEGSKA. The CDR3 measures 16 amino acids from cysteine to phenylalanine. Only CDR3 DNA is held: 48 bases, read in frame from base 1. V is clipped by 3 bases and J by 8 bases, and the sequence between their germline boundaries is 24 bases long. Library construction relied on PCR. TCRdb lists the instrument as Illumina HiSeq 2500. Unique molecular identifiers were incorporated into TCR beta cDNA libraries to reduce PCR and sequencing biases. Every 1 to 10 million input T cells yielded roughly 500,000 cDNA molecules, meaning each molecule approximated one T cell. The patient libraries were prepared and sequenced using the same protocol as the earlier healthy control dataset. Samples belonging to the same batch were prepared together, multiplexed and sequenced on a shared HiSeq lane. On the study's bioinformatics: Raw barcoded reads were processed with MIGEC, discarding single-read molecular identifier groups before consensus assembly and CDR3 extraction. VDJtools was used for post-analysis of the clonotype tables, and diversity was normalized by down-sampling every dataset to the size of the smallest sample. To correct batch-related cross-sample contamination, repertoire overlap clustering matched CDR3 amino acid sequences but not nucleotide sequences. TCRdb itself trimmed the public reads at Q25 with fastp, ran MiXCR and retained productive beta chains. When rows share a CDR3 protein, they turn into one entry using the most common DNA and genes. What appears here as the V and J calls and clone size reflects TCRdb's work, not the paper's. For this sample there are fewer than 900,000 distinct CDR3 sequences; 46% appear just once. Just under 5% of the sample lies in the top ten.

This clonotype occurred a few times. Its antigen target is currently unknown. Per-base qualities were not stored, and no clone one base away is much larger. The clonotype originates from a girl aged 10-17 years with multiple sclerosis. This sequence uses TRBV20-1 and TRBJ2-3; TRBD2 is a weak D gene call, 6 bases matching. Sequencing was performed on blood. At the DNA level, the sequence is TGCAGTGCTAGGTTCTCATGGACTCTACCGGAGGGTACGCAGTATTTT. It translates as CSARFSWTLPEGTQYF.